These T cell receptor beta chains were read from a single sample in a study of blood T cell repertoires in COVID-19. Profiling relied on immunoSEQ multiplex PCR, and the TCRdb table lists in-frame clones only, not all of them. The sample has over 300,000 clones; roughly nine tenths are singletons. Input material: peripheral blood. The receptors come from a man in his late teens or twenties who had recovered from COVID-19. CDR3s include the opening cysteine and the closing phenylalanine or tryptophan. A D gene is named only where the DNA matches it firmly. Clone size is not always given. Where it is, it says once, few, many or a class for expanded clones.

d_call j_call v_call clone_size cdr3_nt cdr3_aa
- TRBJ2-3 TRBV10-3 - TGTGCCATCAGTGAGACCGACAGGGATACGCAGTATTTT CAISETDRDTQYF
- TRBJ2-5 TRBV18 - TGTGCCAGCTCACAAAGCCTACAAGAGACCCAGTACTTC CASSQSLQETQYF
- TRBJ2-7 TRBV5-1 - TGCGCCAGCAATGCGGGGCCAGAGGCGTACGAGCAGTACTTC CASNAGPEAYEQYF
TRBD1 TRBJ1-1 TRBV2 - TGTGCCAGCACGGGACAGCTAAGGACCACTGAAGCTTTCTTT CASTGQLRTTEAFF
TRBD1 TRBJ1-6 TRBV5-8 once TGTGCCAGCAGCTCCGGACAGGGTGGATCACCCCTCCACTTT CASSSGQGGSPLHF
TRBD2 TRBJ2-1 TRBV7-3 - TGTGCCAGCAGCTTATATCCGACTAGCGGGAGGGCCGCCTACAATGAGCAGTTCTTC CASSLYPTSGRAAYNEQFF
- TRBJ2-3 TRBV30 - TGTGCCTCCACGCCGGCGGGATCAGATACGCAGTATTTT CASTPAGSDTQYF
TRBD1 TRBJ2-7 TRBV7-8 - TGTGCCAGCAGCCCCGCAGGGCAGGGGGCCCACGAGCAGTACTTC CASSPAGQGAHEQYF
- TRBJ1-2 TRBV9 - TGTGCCAGCAGCTCGCTCGACACAGCTAACTATGGCTACACCTTC CASSSLDTANYGYTF
TRBD1 TRBJ2-7 TRBV10-3 - TGTGCCATCAGTGAACCCGGACAGGGAGAAGCCTACGAGCAGTACTTC CAISEPGQGEAYEQYF
- TRBJ1-5 TRBV6-5 - TGTGCCAGCAGCCCCGGGGGGGGACAGCCCCAGCATTTT CASSPGGGQPQHF
TRBD2 TRBJ2-1 TRBV4-1 - TGCGCCAGCAGCCAAGAGAGGTCAGCGGGGGCCTACAATGAGCAGTTCTTC CASSQERSAGAYNEQFF
TRBD2 TRBJ2-7 TRBV6-1 - TGTGCCAGCAGTGAGCCCCTCCTGGGAGGGTCTCCCTACGAGCAGTACTTC CASSEPLLGGSPYEQYF
- TRBJ1-1 TRBV7-9 - TGTGCCAGCAGCGCCCCACAGGCGAACACTGAAGCTTTCTTT CASSAPQANTEAFF
TRBD2 TRBJ2-1 TRBV11-2 - TGTGCCAGCAGCCCCGGGGGGTCCTACAATGAGCAGTTCTTC CASSPGGSYNEQFF
TRBD1 TRBJ2-2 TRBV18 - TGTGCCAGCTCACCGACAGGGGGCCTAAACACCGGGGAGCTGTTTTTT CASSPTGGLNTGELFF
TRBD1 TRBJ2-2 TRBV5-1 - TGCGCCAGCAGCTTGGGTGAGGGACAGGCGGGCACCGGGGAGCTGTTTTTT CASSLGEGQAGTGELFF
- TRBJ1-6 TRBV5-8 - TGTGCCAGCACCCGGGGAGGGGGGGTTAATTCACCCCTCCACTTT CASTRGGGVNSPLHF
TRBD1 TRBJ2-7 TRBV29-1 - TGCAGCGTCGCTACGGGACAGGGAAACTACGAGCAGTACTTC CSVATGQGNYEQYF
TRBD2 TRBJ2-5 TRBV7-6 - TGTGCCAGCAGCTTAGCACTAGCGGAGACCCAGTACTTC CASSLALAETQYF
- TRBJ1-1 TRBV2 - TGTGCCAGCAGGGAGGGAGCGGGAAACACTGAAGCTTTCTTT CASREGAGNTEAFF
- TRBJ1-6 TRBV3-1/TRBV3-2 - TGTGCCAGCAGCCAAGATCCGGCAGGTTACTATTCACCCCTCCACTTT CASSQDPAGYYSPLHF
- TRBJ2-3 TRBV6-5 - TGTGCCAGCAATCAGGGTGTCCAGGTCACAGATACGCAGTATTTT CASNQGVQVTDTQYF
- TRBJ1-2 TRBV29-1 - TGCAGCGTTCCGGGGGACTATGGCTACACCTTC CSVPGDYGYTF
TRBD2 TRBJ2-1 TRBV4-2 - TGTGCCAGCAGCCAAGAGGGAGGGCCACTCTACAATGAGCAGTTCTTC CASSQEGGPLYNEQFF
- TRBJ1-1 TRBV6-5 - TGTGCCAGCAGTTACCGCTTAAATGTGGCAACTGAAGCTTTCTTT CASSYRLNVATEAFF
- TRBJ2-7 TRBV2 - TGTGCCAGTAGAGGGGGGGCGGGCAACTCCTACGAGCAGTACTTC CASRGGAGNSYEQYF
- TRBJ2-3 TRBV14 - TGTGCCAGCAGGGCTAGCCTTAGCACAGATACGCAGTATTTT CASRASLSTDTQYF
TRBD2 TRBJ2-5 TRBV18 - TGTGCCAGCTCACCGACTAGCGGGAGGGAGACCCAGTACTTC CASSPTSGRETQYF
TRBD2 TRBJ2-1 TRBV10-2 - TGCGCCAGCAGCGGACTAGCGGGAGGTAATGAGCAGTTCTTC CASSGLAGGNEQFF
- TRBJ1-2 TRBV5-6 few TGTGCCAGCAGCTTGGTTAACAGCCTGAACTATGGCTACACCTTC CASSLVNSLNYGYTF
TRBD2 TRBJ2-5 TRBV3-1/TRBV3-2 - TGTGCCAGCAGCCAAGTCAGACTAGCGGGCCCGCAAGAGACCCAGTACTTC CASSQVRLAGPQETQYF
- TRBJ2-7 TRBV13 once TGTGCCAGCAGCTTAGGGGGGACATCCTACGAGCAGTACTTC CASSLGGTSYEQYF
- TRBJ1-2 TRBV19 - TGTGCCAGTAGTCCCCCCGCGGACTATGGCTACACCTTC CASSPPADYGYTF
TRBD1 TRBJ2-7 TRBV12-5 - TGTGCTAGTGGTTTAGGGGGACAGGGAAAGGGCGAGCAGTACTTC CASGLGGQGKGEQYF
TRBD1 TRBJ2-7 TRBV6-1 once TGTGCCAGCAGTGAAGCCCTGGACAGGACCTACGAGCAGTACTTC CASSEALDRTYEQYF
- TRBJ2-1 TRBV9 - TGTGCCAGCAGCGCCGCTATCGGCAATGAGCAGTTCTTC CASSAAIGNEQFF
- TRBJ2-1 TRBV9 once TGTGCCAGCAGCGTCGGGAATCACAATGAGCAGTTCTTC CASSVGNHNEQFF
- TRBJ2-3 TRBV6-5 - TGTGCCAGCACCCCGACAGGCGGTAATACAGATACGCAGTATTTT CASTPTGGNTDTQYF
TRBD2 TRBJ2-3 TRBV27 - TGTGCCAGCAGTTTAAAGCTAGCGGGAGCAGATACGCAGTATTTT CASSLKLAGADTQYF
- TRBJ2-6 TRBV10-3 - TGTGCCATCAGTGACCCGGAGTACGGAAGCTCTGGGGCCAACGTCCTGACTTTC CAISDPEYGSSGANVLTF